Listed here is a single TCR beta chain. The antigen is unknown. V was pared by 6 bases and J by 6 bases, with 15 bases between. Per germline, CDR1 MNHEY and CDR2 SVGAGI. This CDR3 has 14 residues. The data were obtained in a study of shared clonotypes between healthy human individuals. Findings and caveats of the study: Large depth notwithstanding, sorted-subset sequencing proved incomplete by rarefaction. When compared with the clonotypes that were shared by all four sorted-subset donors, the non-shared clonotypes turned out to have lower generation probabilities.

Clones were read by immunoSEQ multiplex PCR, and TCRdb kept only the in-frame ones, dropping some. The table lists about 2.4 million clones, 93% of them singletons, with about 0.39% in the top ten. Each of the donors was a healthy adult who was HIV-negative and had not had a recent acute infection or vaccination. Every donor, a Caucasian adult, lived in Nashville, Tennessee. Sequenced sample: naive CD4+ T cells from PBMCs. Regarding subset: CD45RA+ positively selected. J is TRBJ2-1 and V is TRBV6-5, with D tentatively TRBD2 (6 bases). This clonotype originated in a man aged 18 to 29 in good health. Some clones in this sample may be carry-over from other donors' samples. The DNA for the CDR3 is TGTGCCAGCAGGCAACCGGGACTCTTCAATGAGCAGTTCTTC. It specifies CASRQPGLFNEQFF.